This passage covers 4 T cell receptor beta chains from one sample sequenced in a study of cytomegalovirus exposure and HLA in healthy donors. Produced via immunoSEQ multiplex PCR; TCRdb's table is partial and in-frame only. The sample lists roughly 130,000 clones, 90% occurring once. Sequences were obtained from PBMCs. Receptors originate from a woman aged 25 to 39 in good health and CMV-seropositive.

V is TRBV6-1 and J is TRBJ2-7; the match to TRBD2 covers 10 bases. CDR3 length: 14 residues. The germline V gene encodes CDR1 MNHNS and CDR2 SASEGT. J lost 0 bases, V lost 8 bases, and 4 bases had no gene match. The CDR3 reads CASRTSGFSYEQYF. CDR3 sequence (DNA): TGTGCCAGCCGGACTAGCGGCTTCTCCTACGAGCAGTACTTC.

The chain carries TRBV2 and TRBJ1-3; D may be TRBD1 (5 bases). The CDR3 sequence is 14 residues long. Trimming pared 5 bases from V and 0 bases from J, leaving 8 bases between. Per the germline V gene, CDR1 is SNHLY and CDR2 is FYNNEI. The DNA of the CDR3 is TGTGCCAGCAGTAACCAGGGCTCTGGAAACACCATATATTTT. Its translation is CASSNQGSGNTIYF.

Only one count was recorded for this clone. The chain uses TRBV25-1 and TRBJ1-1; TRBD1 aligns across 9 bases. CDR3 length equals 14 residues. Germline assignment: CDR1 MGHDK and CDR2 SYGVNS. V was pared by 4 bases and J by 5 bases, with 5 bases of the junction left unmatched. DNA for the CDR3: TGTGCCAGCAGTGGCCCACAGGGGGCTACTGAAGCTTTCTTT. Protein sequence: CASSGPQGATEAFF.

V is TRBV6-4 and J is TRBJ1-5; D is ambiguous. In germline, CDR1 is MRHNA, CDR2 SNTAGT. CDR3 size: 13 residues. V lost 4 bases, J lost 4 bases, and 8 bases lay in between. The CDR3: CASSVSVNQPQHF. The CDR3 coding sequence is TGTGCCAGCAGTGTCTCCGTAAATCAGCCCCAGCATTTT.